These 18 T cell receptor beta chains share one sample of origin, sequenced in a study of T cell changes during pregnancy in multiple sclerosis (dated by TCRdb to between 2017 and 2020). The library was made by the immunoSEQ multiplex PCR assay. TCRdb stores this immuneACCESS table with in-frame sequences only. Part of the clones is absent; in the studies checked, under half of the shortfall reflects unresolved V genes, and no reason is known for the rest. The sample table contains tens of thousands of clones; only one count was recorded for approximately 92% of them. The ten largest clones capture approximately 0.58% of the sample. The sample consisted of CD4+ T cells from peripheral blood mononuclear cells, taken after pregnancy. Source of these receptors: a female donor with multiple sclerosis, enrolled in a pregnancy study.

Details on this clone: This CDR3 is also generated by other DNA sequences in the sample. V gene TRBV9 combines with J gene TRBJ2-1, with TRBD2 identical over 12 bases. Per the germline V gene, CDR1 is SGDLS and CDR2 is YYNGEE. The CDR3 is 15 residues long. Germline trimming cut 3 bases from V and 7 bases from J; bases unmatched to any gene: 5. The CDR3 DNA is TGTGCCAGCAGCGATCTAGCGGGGGGGCGTAATGAGCAGTTCTTC. This gives the protein CASSDLAGGRNEQFF.

The genes are TRBV9 and TRBJ1-3; 9 bases align to TRBD1. CDR1 is SGDLS and CDR2 is YYNGEE in the germline V gene. The V and J ends lost 3 bases and 4 bases, in that order; junction bases with no gene match: 8. The CDR3 covers 16 residues. The CDR3 spells CASSGAGTGRGNTIYF. The CDR3 DNA follows: TGTGCCAGCAGCGGAGCGGGGACAGGGCGCGGAAACACCATATATTTT.

The V call is TRBV4-3, the J call TRBJ2-5; the D gene is possibly TRBD2 (7 bases). The V and J ends lost 0 bases and 5 bases respectively, with 19 bases between them. The CDR3 covers 17 residues. CDR1 and CDR2 (germline): LGHNA, YSLEER. CDR3 in amino acids: CASSQEPPSGGRETQYF. CDR3 nucleotide sequence: TGCGCCAGCAGCCAAGAGCCCCCGTCCGGGGGGCGGGAGACCCAGTACTTC.

The chain links TRBV19 to TRBJ1-5; possible D gene TRBD1, 5 bases. This CDR3 region has 15 residues. V was shortened by 6 bases and J by 0 bases, with 12 bases between the two germline ends. Germline V lookup: CDR1 LNHDA, CDR2 SQIVND (reference sequence). The CDR3 protein is CASRVQATSNQPQHF. The DNA for the CDR3 is TGTGCCAGTAGGGTACAGGCAACTAGCAATCAGCCCCAGCATTTT.

The chain carries TRBV13 and TRBJ2-3, with no clear D. This CDR3 region has 14 residues. Germline CDR1 and CDR2: PRHDT and FYEKMQ (reference sequence). Trimming stripped 0 bases from V and 2 bases from J, with 6 bases between. CDR3 DNA: TGTGCCAGCAGCTTAGGACAGCTCACAGATACGCAGTATTTT. It encodes CASSLGQLTDTQYF.

The chain couples TRBV5-1 to TRBJ1-5; D is perhaps TRBD1 (6 bases). V gave up 0 bases and J gave up 2 bases, with 6 bases separating them. CDR3 length equals 14 residues. The V gene's germline CDR1 is SGHRS and CDR2 YFSETQ. The CDR3 DNA is TGCGCCAGCAGCTTGGCAGGGGGCAATCAGCCCCAGCATTTT. This sequence encodes CASSLAGGNQPQHF.

Regarding this clone: A much larger clone lies one base from this, so it may be a read error. CDR3 region: CASSLDRDQPQHF. CDR3 in DNA: TGTGCCAGCAGCTTGGACAGAGATCAGCCCCAGCATTTT. The chain carries TRBV5-5 and TRBJ1-5; D is undetermined. The V end lost 0 bases, the J end lost 5 bases, and 6 bases lay between the germline ends. CDR3 length equals 13 residues. The germline V gene has CDR1 SGHKS and CDR2 YYEKEE (reference sequence).

The chain is built from TRBV6-5 and TRBJ2-5; 8 bases match TRBD1. With 5 bases clipped from V and 4 bases from J, the junction kept 3 bases outside the gene matches. CDR1 is MNHEY and CDR2 is SVGAGI in the germline V gene. This CDR3 spans 13 amino acids. As DNA, the CDR3 is TGTGCCAGCAGTCAAACAGGGGGAGAGACCCAGTACTTC. As protein: CASSQTGGETQYF.

This clone was observed a single time. The chain combines TRBV6-5 with TRBJ2-3; 8 bases match TRBD2. V shed 5 bases, J shed 0 bases, and the junction held 4 bases outside the gene matches. The CDR3 is made up of 15 amino acids. CDR1 MNHEY and CDR2 SVGAGI come from the germline V gene. CDR3 amino acids: CASSAASGSTDTQYF. In DNA form, the CDR3 reads TGTGCCAGCAGTGCGGCTAGCGGGAGCACAGATACGCAGTATTTT.

J is TRBJ1-1 and V is TRBV7-3, with D tentatively TRBD1 (5 bases). Trimming took 5 bases from V and 5 from J, leaving 12 bases between them. The germline gives CDR1 SGHTA, CDR2 FQGTGA. This CDR3 is built from 13 residues. Here the CDR3 reads CASSASGGTEAFF. CDR3 nucleotides: TGTGCCAGCAGCGCCTCCGGGGGAACTGAAGCTTTCTTT.

The chain carries TRBV2 and TRBJ2-7; 7 bases are shared with TRBD1. J gave up 4 bases and V 6 bases, and 12 bases lay outside the gene matches. The CDR3 totals 15 residues. Germline CDR1 reads SNHLY; CDR2 reads FYNNEI. DNA of the CDR3: TGTGCCAGCAGCCGAACCGGGACGACAGGGTACGAGCAGTACTTC. This translates into CASSRTGTTGYEQYF.

The V gene is TRBV5-6, the J gene TRBJ1-2; D call uncertain. The CDR3 is 13 amino acids. Germline loops: CDR1 SGHDT, CDR2 YYEEEE. Trimming stripped 4 bases from V and 4 bases from J, with 11 bases between. The CDR3 DNA sequence: TGTGCCAGCAGCCCTGGAGGTACCTATGGCTACACCTTC. Translating gives CASSPGGTYGYTF.

CDR3 sequence reads: CASSLGASNTEAFF. The CDR3 nucleotides are TGTGCCAGCAGCTTAGGGGCCTCGAACACTGAAGCTTTCTTT. The chain employs TRBV7-9 and TRBJ1-1; D is ambiguous. Germline lookup yields CDR1 SEHNR and CDR2 FQNEAQ (reference sequence). The CDR3 loop spans 14 amino acids. Trimming cost V 1 base and J 1 base, with 7 bases left between them. The whole variable domain, remainder taken from reference TRBV7-9 and TRBJ1-1, is DTGVSQNPRHKITKRGQNVTFRCDPISEHNRLYWYRQTLGQGPEFLTYFQNEAQLEKSRLLSDRFSAERPKGSFSTLEIQRTEQGDSAMYLCASSLGASNTEAFFGQGTRLTVV.

The V gene is TRBV7-9, the J gene TRBJ1-2; 7 nucleotides line up with TRBD1. This CDR3 region has 13 residues. J gave up 4 bases and V 5 bases, and 4 bases lay outside the gene matches. CDR1 is SEHNR and CDR2 is FQNEAQ in the germline V gene (reference sequence). The chain's CDR3 is CASSIGTVYGYTF. For the CDR3, the DNA is TGTGCCAGCAGCATCGGGACAGTCTATGGCTACACCTTC.

The chain is built from TRBV5-1 and TRBJ2-3; 9 nucleotides align to TRBD2. The V and J ends lost 4 bases and 9 bases, in that order; junction bases with no gene match: 6. The CDR3 is 13 amino acids. Germline V gives CDR1 SGHRS, CDR2 YFSETQ. CDR3 residues: CASSPTSGGTQYF. The CDR3 DNA is TGCGCCAGCAGCCCAACGAGCGGGGGGACGCAGTATTTT.

The gene calls are TRBV9 and TRBJ2-1, with 9 bases aligning to TRBD1. The germline gives CDR1 SGDLS, CDR2 YYNGEE. V dropped 0 bases and J dropped 8; count of bases not matched to a gene: 12. This CDR3 comprises 17 residues. CDR3 in amino acids: CASSVDLKGDRADEQFF. The CDR3, as DNA: TGTGCCAGCAGCGTAGACCTAAAAGGGGACAGGGCAGATGAGCAGTTCTTC.

This chain links TRBV6-6 with TRBJ2-2; D ambiguous. With 5 bases removed from V and 13 bases from J, the gap between germline ends came to 11 bases. Germline V gives CDR1 MNHNY, CDR2 SVGAGI (reference sequence). The CDR3 has 11 amino acids. The CDR3 protein is CASSGQNRLFF. The CDR3 bases are TGTGCCAGCAGTGGGCAGAACCGGCTGTTTTTT.

This clone came up many times. V gene TRBV7-9 combines with J gene TRBJ1-6; a possible D gene is TRBD1 (6 bases). Per germline, CDR1 SEHNR and CDR2 FQNEAQ (reference sequence). Trimming removed 4 bases from V and 10 bases from J, with 14 bases in between. This CDR3 is built from 14 residues. This chain's CDR3 is CASSSFRGNSPLHF. The CDR3 nucleotides are TGTGCCAGCAGCTCGTTCAGGGGTAACTCACCCCTCCACTTT.